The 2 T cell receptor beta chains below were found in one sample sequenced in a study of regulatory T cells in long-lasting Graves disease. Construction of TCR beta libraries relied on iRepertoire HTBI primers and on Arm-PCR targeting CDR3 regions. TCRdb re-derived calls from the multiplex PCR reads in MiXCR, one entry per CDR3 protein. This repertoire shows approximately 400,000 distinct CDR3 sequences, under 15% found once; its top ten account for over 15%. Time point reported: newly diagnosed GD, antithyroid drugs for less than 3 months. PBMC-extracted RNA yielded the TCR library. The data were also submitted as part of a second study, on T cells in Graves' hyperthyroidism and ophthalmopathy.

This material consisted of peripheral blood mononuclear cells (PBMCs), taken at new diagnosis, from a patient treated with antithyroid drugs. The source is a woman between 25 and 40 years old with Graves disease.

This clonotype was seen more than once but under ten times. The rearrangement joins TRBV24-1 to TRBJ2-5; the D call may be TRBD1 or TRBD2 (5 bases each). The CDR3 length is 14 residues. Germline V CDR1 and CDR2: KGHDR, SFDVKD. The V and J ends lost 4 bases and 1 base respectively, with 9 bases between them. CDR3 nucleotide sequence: TGTGCCACCAGTGAAGCCGGGACCCAAGAGACCCAGTACTTC. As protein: CATSEAGTQETQYF.

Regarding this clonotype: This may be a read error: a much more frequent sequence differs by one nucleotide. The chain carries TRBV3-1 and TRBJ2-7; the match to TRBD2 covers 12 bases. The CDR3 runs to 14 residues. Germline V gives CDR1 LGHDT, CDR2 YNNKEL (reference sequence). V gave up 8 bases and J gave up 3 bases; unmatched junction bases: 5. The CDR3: CASGTSGRCYEQYF. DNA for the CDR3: TGTGCCAGCGGGACTAGCGGGCGTTGCTACGAGCAGTACTTC.